The 14 T cell receptor beta chains below come from one sample, sequenced in a study of human T cells and chemical hapten exposure. TCRdb fed the RACE reads into MiXCR, producing one record per CDR3 protein. This table holds fewer than 140,000 distinct CDR3 sequences, 12% found once. Time point in this sample: pre-sensitization, week 0. As for treatment: therapeutic diphenylcyclopropenone sensitization with weekly scalp DPC. This specimen consisted of whole blood, obtained in connection with sensitization to the hapten diphenylcyclopropenone (DPC). These receptors were taken from a woman between 45 and 60 years old with alopecia areata. Some clones in this sample may be carry-over from other donors' samples.

In this sample, this clonotype turned up a few times. This chain links TRBV5-1 with TRBJ2-2; D possibly uses TRBD1 or TRBD2 (5 bases each). From germline, CDR1 is SGHRS and CDR2 YFSETQ. V was pared by 4 bases and J by 0 bases, with 16 bases between. The CDR3 consists of 17 residues. CDR3 sequence reads: CASSPPRDGSNTGELFF. The CDR3 DNA is TGCGCCAGCAGCCCGCCCCGGGACGGCTCGAACACCGGGGAGCTGTTTTTT.

This clonotype was counted many times. The gene calls are TRBV20-1 and TRBJ2-3, with 12 positions matching TRBD2. CDR1 is DFQATT, CDR2 SNEGSKA, per germline (reference sequence). The V and J ends lost 7 bases and 8 bases, in that order; junction bases with no gene match: 10. This CDR3 has 14 residues. CDR3 in amino acids: CSVSASGGGGTQYF. The CDR3 DNA reads as TGCAGTGTATCGGCTAGCGGGGGGGGCGGTACGCAGTATTTT.

This clonotype occurred many times. The gene calls are TRBV6-2 or TRBV6-3 and TRBJ1-1; a possible D gene is TRBD1 (5 bases). There are 13 residues in the CDR3. Trimming removed 5 bases at V and 2 bases at J, with 9 bases between. Germline V gene lookup returns CDR1 MNHEY and CDR2 SVGEGT. CDR3 in DNA: TGTGCCAGCAGTCCCCGGGGCAACACTGAAGCTTTCTTT. Translation gives CASSPRGNTEAFF.

The chain recombines TRBV5-1 with TRBJ2-7; 12 bases line up with TRBD1. The germline gives CDR1 SGHRS, CDR2 YFSETQ. The V and J ends lost 4 bases and 6 bases, in that order; junction bases with no gene match: 14. The CDR3 sequence is 17 residues long. The CDR3: CASSPGTGGAGFGEQYF. Here the CDR3 DNA reads TGCGCCAGCAGCCCCGGGACAGGGGGCGCCGGGTTCGGCGAGCAGTACTTC.

This clonotype was observed a handful of times. Here the CDR3 reads CASSLARAGEQYF. CDR3 in DNA: TGTGCCAGCAGCTTAGCCCGAGCGGGCGAGCAGTACTTC. V and J are TRBV7-2 and TRBJ2-7, with a tentative D call TRBD2 (6 bases). The CDR3 is 13 residues long. Germline assignment: CDR1 SGHTA and CDR2 FQGNSA. Trimming took 0 bases from V and 6 from J, leaving 9 bases between them.

This clonotype was observed a few times. Relative to the germline gene, one junction end is altered; a read error may explain this. J is TRBJ1-4 and V is TRBV11-2; D is possibly TRBD1 (5 bases). CDR3 length equals 14 residues. Germline values: CDR1 SGHAT, CDR2 FQNNGV. CDR3 amino acids: CASSLDNGATVGVF. The CDR3 DNA is TGTGCCAGCAGCTTAGATAATGGGGCGACAGTCGGAGTTTTT. Variable domain in full (rest from reference TRBV11-2 and TRBJ1-4): EAGVAQSPRYKIIEKRQSVAFWCNPISGHATLYWYQQILGQGPKLLIQFQNNGVVDDSQLPKDRFSAERLKGVDSTLKIQPAKLEDSAVYLCASSLDNGATVGVFGSGTQLSVL.

This clonotype showed up many times. J is TRBJ1-2 and V is TRBV5-6; D remains unclear. The CDR3 extends over 13 amino acids. V gave up 2 bases and J gave up 2 bases, with 7 bases separating them. The germline gives CDR1 SGHDT, CDR2 YYEEEE. CDR3 sequence (DNA): TGTGCCAGCAGCTTCAGGCGGAACTATGGCTACACCTTC. It encodes CASSFRRNYGYTF.

This clonotype was recorded a few times. The rearrangement uses TRBV4-1 and TRBJ2-1; 7 nucleotides align to TRBD2. Germline CDR1 reads MGHRA; CDR2 reads YSYEKL. This CDR3 is built from 16 residues. Losses at the gene ends were 1 base for V and 9 bases for J; bases not matched to a gene: 12. As DNA, the CDR3 is TGCGCCAGCAGCCAAGCCCCCCTAGCGGAGTGGGGTGAGCAGTTCTTC. Translation gives CASSQAPLAEWGEQFF.

The chain uses TRBV29-1 and TRBJ2-7; D may be TRBD2 (7 bases). The germline V gene encodes CDR1 SQVTM and CDR2 ANQGSEA. Trimming left V 3 bases short and J 0 bases short, with 15 bases between. The CDR3 is 15 residues long. The CDR3 DNA is TGCAGCGTTGAGAAGGGGCGGGGGCTCTCCTACGAGCAGTACTTC. Translation gives CSVEKGRGLSYEQYF.

This clonotype occurred a few times. The genes are TRBV7-9 and TRBJ2-1; D is possibly TRBD2 (6 bases). Trimming removed 5 bases from V and 7 bases from J, with 12 bases in between. Germline assignment: CDR1 SEHNR and CDR2 FQNEAQ (reference sequence). The CDR3 extends over 13 amino acids. CDR3 in amino acids: CASSIGTPNEQFF. The DNA for the CDR3 is TGTGCCAGCAGCATTGGGACTCCTAATGAGCAGTTCTTC. Based on the CDR3 plus reference TRBV7-9 and TRBJ2-1, the full variable domain is DTGVSQNPRHKITKRGQNVTFRCDPISEHNRLYWYRQTLGQGPEFLTYFQNEAQLEKSRLLSDRFSAERPKGSFSTLEIQRTEQGDSAMYLCASSIGTPNEQFFGPGTRLTVL.

This clonotype was found many times. The V and J genes are TRBV4-1 and TRBJ2-7; either TRBD1 or TRBD2 may supply D (5 bases each). CDR3 length equals 12 residues. Trimming shortened V by 3 bases and J by 6 bases, and 9 bases separated the two germline ends. Per germline, CDR1 MGHRA and CDR2 YSYEKL. The CDR3 spells CASSHSRGEQYF. The CDR3 DNA sequence: TGCGCCAGCAGCCATTCGAGGGGCGAGCAGTACTTC.

This clonotype has ten or more counts. This sequence joins TRBV20-1 and TRBJ2-7, with TRBD2 identical over 7 bases. Losses at the gene ends were 2 bases for V and 3 bases for J; bases not matched to a gene: 4. This CDR3 spans 13 amino acids. Per the germline V gene, CDR1 is DFQATT and CDR2 is SNEGSKA (reference sequence). Written as DNA, the CDR3 is TGCAGTGCTAGACTAACGGGAGGCTACGAGCAGTACTTC. It codes for CSARLTGGYEQYF.

The table lists this clonotype with a few counts. The rearrangement joins TRBV5-1 to TRBJ2-1, with D tentatively TRBD2 (6 bases). The CDR3 loop spans 17 amino acids. The germline V gene has CDR1 SGHRS and CDR2 YFSETQ. Trimming shortened V by 9 bases and J by 0 bases, and 22 bases separated the two germline ends. The CDR3 loop reads CATGRGVGRGSYNEQFF. CDR3 sequence (DNA): TGCGCCACCGGGAGAGGAGTTGGGAGAGGCTCCTACAATGAGCAGTTCTTC.

The chain combines TRBV7-2 with TRBJ2-3; TRBD2 aligns across 7 bases. This CDR3 region has 15 residues. Germline assignment: CDR1 SGHTA and CDR2 FQGNSA. The V segment lost 1 base and the J segment 2 bases; nucleotides outside the gene matches: 3. CDR3: CASSLGAGDTDTQYF. CDR3 nucleotide sequence: TGTGCCAGCAGCTTAGGCGCGGGAGACACAGATACGCAGTATTTT.